Listed below are T cell receptor beta chains from one sample, sequenced in a study of spatial heterogeneity in lung cancer. TCRdb called the 5' RACE reads again in MiXCR, with one record for every CDR3 protein. The data contain about 3,500 distinct CDR3 sequences, 2.5% to 3% of them singletons. The material was normal lung tissue next to the tumor, obtained at surgery. The receptor set was obtained from a female donor with early-stage non-small cell lung cancer. Both conserved end residues are part of each CDR3. A D gene is named only where the DNA matches it firmly. Clone size, where shown, is once, few, many, or a class for clones that have expanded.

V gene	J gene	clone size	D gene	CDR3 DNA	CDR3 protein
TRBV7-9	TRBJ2-1	many	NA	TGTGCCAGCAGCCGGGTTTCCGACAATGAGCAGTTCTTC	CASSRVSDNEQFF
TRBV4-1	TRBJ1-4	medium-sized	NA	TGCGCCAGCAGCCAACTAGGGGGATCTAATGAAAAACTGTTTTTT	CASSQLGGSNEKLFF
TRBV7-8	TRBJ2-2	medium-sized	TRBD1	TGTGCCAGCAGCCCCTACGGGGCCCAGGGGGAAAAAAACACCGGGGAGCTGTTTTTT	CASSPYGAQGEKNTGELFF
TRBV29-1	TRBJ2-5	many	NA	TGCAGCGTGGATGGGGGGCGGGAGACCCAGTACTTC	CSVDGGRETQYF
TRBV11-1	TRBJ2-1	medium-sized	NA	TGTGCCAGCAGCCCTATGATCGATGAGCAGTTCTTC	CASSPMIDEQFF
TRBV5-1	TRBJ2-4	many	NA	TGCGCCAGCAGCTTGGAGGTCGCCGGGGCCAAAAACATTCAGTACTTC	CASSLEVAGAKNIQYF
TRBV29-1	TRBJ1-2	medium-sized	TRBD1	TGCAGCGTCGCCGGGACAGGGGGGTATGGCTACACCTTC	CSVAGTGGYGYTF
TRBV23-1	TRBJ2-3	many	NA	TGCGCCAGCAAAGACAGGAGGAGCACAGATACGCAGTATTTT	CASKDRRSTDTQYF
TRBV20-1	TRBJ2-3	many	NA	TGCAGTGCTAGAGCCGCTCGTACTGGAACCACAGATACGCAGTATTTT	CSARAARTGTTDTQYF
TRBV7-6	TRBJ2-3	medium-sized	NA	TGTGCCAGCAGCTTAAACCTAGGGATCACAGATACGCAGTATTTT	CASSLNLGITDTQYF
TRBV6-1	TRBJ2-5	medium-sized	NA	TGTGCCGGGGGACTTCTCAGCATAGAGACCCAGTACTTC	CAGGLLSIETQYF
TRBV5-1	TRBJ2-3	many	NA	TGCGCCAGCAGTTACTCCGGGACTGCTAGCACAGATACGCAGTATTTT	CASSYSGTASTDTQYF
TRBV7-8	TRBJ2-3	many	TRBD2	TGTGCCAGCAGCTTAAGACTAGCGGGGCTCACAGATACGCAGTATTTT	CASSLRLAGLTDTQYF
TRBV5-1	TRBJ2-3	NA	TRBD2	TGCGCCAGCAGCTCCGGCTCTGCGGGGGGAACAGATACGCAGTATTTT	CASSSGSAGGTDTQYF
TRBV6-5	TRBJ1-2	many	NA	TGTGCCAGCAGTTACTCGAATACCAGGGCGTCTGGCTACACCTTC	CASSYSNTRASGYTF
TRBV7-2	TRBJ2-2	many	NA	TGTGCCAGCAGCTTGGTCAGGATGAACACCGGGGAGCTGTTTTTT	CASSLVRMNTGELFF
TRBV29-1	TRBJ2-2	few	TRBD1	TGCAGCGCGATCAGGGGGTCCGCCGGGGAGCTGTTTTTT	CSAIRGSAGELFF
TRBV20-1	TRBJ2-5	many	NA	TGCAGTGCTAGAACACAGACACGGGGGAGTGGAGAGACCCAGTACTTC	CSARTQTRGSGETQYF
TRBV4-2	TRBJ1-2	large	NA	TGTGCCAGCAGCCAAGCAGGGGAAAGCTATGGCTACACCTTC	CASSQAGESYGYTF
TRBV2	TRBJ1-5	medium-sized	NA	TGTGCCAGCGATCCGACAGGCAATCAGCCCCAGCATTTT	CASDPTGNQPQHF
TRBV7-6	TRBJ2-5	medium-sized	TRBD1	TGTGCCAGCAGCTTTGCACAGGGGAGCGGAGAGACCCAGTACTTC	CASSFAQGSGETQYF
TRBV24-1	TRBJ2-1	many	NA	TGTGCCACCAGTGATTCCTCAATTTCCTCCTACAATGAGCAGTTCTTC	CATSDSSISSYNEQFF
TRBV20-1	TRBJ1-4	medium-sized	NA	TGCAGTGCTAGAATCGCAGGGTGGGGAACTAATGAAAAACTGTTTTTT	CSARIAGWGTNEKLFF
TRBV18	TRBJ2-7	medium-sized	NA	TGTGCCAGCTCACCGGCTCGGATGAGACGGGGGAACAATAACGAGCAGTACTTC	CASSPARMRRGNNNEQYF
TRBV7-8	TRBJ1-1	medium-sized	TRBD1	TGTGCCAGCAGCTTAGCGGGGGGGACAGGGAACACTGAAGCTTTCTTT	CASSLAGGTGNTEAFF
TRBV19	TRBJ2-6	medium-sized	NA	TGTGCCAGTAGTATAAGACAGACGGGGGCCAACGTCCTGACTTTC	CASSIRQTGANVLTF
TRBV7-8	TRBJ2-5	NA	NA	TGTGCCAGCAGGGGGACGAACCAAGAGACCCAGTACTTC	CASRGTNQETQYF
TRBV6-5	TRBJ1-6	medium-sized	NA	TGTGCCAGCAGTTACCTTCCTCGGGGGAATAATTCACCCCTCCACTTT	CASSYLPRGNNSPLHF
TRBV2	TRBJ2-2	many	NA	TGTGCCAGTCCGGACAGGAACACCGGGGAGCTGTTTTTT	CASPDRNTGELFF
TRBV6-2/TRBV6-3	TRBJ1-5	medium-sized	NA	TGTGCCAGCAGTGAAAACAATCAGCCCCAGCATTTT	CASSENNQPQHF
TRBV15	TRBJ2-7	many	NA	TGTGCCACCAGCAGAACTACAGGAACCCTCTCCTACGAGCAGTACTTC	CATSRTTGTLSYEQYF
TRBV25-1	TRBJ2-1	many	NA	TGTGCCAGCAGTGAGCTTAGCGGAGATAACAATGAGCAGTTCTTC	CASSELSGDNNEQFF
TRBV7-2	TRBJ1-2	medium-sized	TRBD1	TGTGCCAGCAGCTTCGGGACAGCGAACTATGGCTACACCTTC	CASSFGTANYGYTF
TRBV3-1	TRBJ1-2	medium-sized	NA	TGTGCCACCGGGACATCCAACTATGGCTACACCTTC	CATGTSNYGYTF
TRBV20-1	TRBJ2-3	many	NA	TGCAGTGCTATTTTAGATACGCAGTATTTT	CSAILDTQYF
TRBV7-9	TRBJ1-2	NA	NA	TGTGCCAGCAGCTTAATAGTTACTAACTATGGCTACACCTTC	CASSLIVTNYGYTF